The 9 T cell receptor beta chains below were found in one sample sequenced in a study of blood T cell repertoires in COVID-19. Produced via immunoSEQ multiplex PCR; TCRdb's table is partial and in-frame only. This sample has over 130,000 clones, with approximately 90% found just once. The sequencing input was peripheral blood. These TCRs come from a human donor in a cohort sampled during active COVID-19.

This rearrangement joins TRBV7-6 to TRBJ1-4; possible D gene TRBD1, 6 bases. The CDR3 spans 14 residues. From germline, CDR1 is SGHVS and CDR2 FNYEAQ. Trimming pared 6 bases from V and 7 bases from J, leaving 15 bases between. CDR3 DNA sequence: TGTGCCAGCAGTCGGGACATAGGAGGTGAAAAACTGTTTTTT. Translated, it gives CASSRDIGGEKLFF.

The chain couples TRBV3-1 (or the pseudogene TRBV3-2) to TRBJ1-6, with D possibly being TRBD1 (5 bases). Germline CDR1 is LGHDT and CDR2 is YNNKEL (reference sequence). The CDR3 consists of 13 residues. Deletions cut 6 bases from V and 7 bases from J, with 10 bases between. The CDR3 sequence: CASRPGGNSPLHF. The CDR3 DNA reads as TGTGCCAGCAGGCCGGGGGGAAATTCACCCCTCCACTTT.

V and J are TRBV7-9 and TRBJ1-2; D may be TRBD1 (5 bases). This CDR3 comprises 14 residues. CDR1 and CDR2 (germline): SEHNR, FQNEAQ (reference sequence). V lost 2 bases and J lost 6, with 13 bases in between. The CDR3 spells CASSLRSGGNGYTF. CDR3 bases: TGTGCCAGCAGCTTACGGTCGGGGGGGAATGGCTACACCTTC. Supplemented by reference TRBV7-9 and TRBJ1-2, the full variable domain reads DTGVSQNPRHKITKRGQNVTFRCDPISEHNRLYWYRQTLGQGPEFLTYFQNEAQLEKSRLLSDRFSAERPKGSFSTLEIQRTEQGDSAMYLCASSLRSGGNGYTFGSGTRLTVV.

The V and J genes are TRBV4-1 and TRBJ2-5; 8 nucleotides align to TRBD2. Germline V lookup: CDR1 MGHRA, CDR2 YSYEKL. Trimming removed 1 base from V and 1 base from J; junction bases left unmatched: 5. CDR3 length: 16 residues. This CDR3 reads CASSQVVAGSQETQYF. In DNA, the CDR3 is TGCGCCAGCAGCCAAGTGGTAGCGGGAAGCCAAGAGACCCAGTACTTC.

This sequence joins TRBV20-1 and TRBJ2-7; 8 bases agree with TRBD2. J was trimmed by 4 bases and V by 3 bases; bases with no gene match: 8. The CDR3 length is 14 residues. Germline lookup yields CDR1 DFQATT and CDR2 SNEGSKA (reference sequence). The CDR3 DNA reads TGCAGTGCTAGTGCCGATAGCGGGGCATACGAGCAGTACTTC. This gives the protein CSASADSGAYEQYF.

The count of this clone is one. V is TRBV7-8 and J is TRBJ2-7, with 7 bases matching TRBD1. The CDR3 sequence is 15 residues long. Germline CDR1 is SGHVS and CDR2 is FQNEAQ. Losses at the gene ends were 3 bases for V and 2 bases for J; bases not matched to a gene: 7. The CDR3 here is CASSFTGVRAYEQYF. DNA of the CDR3: TGTGCCAGCAGCTTTACAGGGGTAAGAGCCTACGAGCAGTACTTC. The variable domain in full, with the rest retrieved from reference TRBV7-8 and TRBJ2-7, is GAGVSQSPRYKVAKRGQDVALRCDPISGHVSLFWYQQALGQGPEFLTYFQNEAQLDKSGLPSDRFFAERPEGSVSTLKIQRTQQEDSAVYLCASSFTGVRAYEQYFGPGTRLTVT.

The rearrangement uses TRBV12-5 and TRBJ1-2; 8 bases line up with TRBD1. CDR1 and CDR2 (germline): LGHNT, FRNRAP. The CDR3 runs to 14 residues. Losses at the gene ends were 5 bases for V and 6 bases for J; bases not matched to a gene: 8. The CDR3: CASGPRQGADGYTF. DNA of the CDR3: TGTGCTAGTGGTCCGCGCCAGGGGGCGGATGGCTACACCTTC. Looking up the rest from reference TRBV12-5 and TRBJ1-2 gives the full variable domain: DARVTQTPRHKVTEMGQEVTMRCQPILGHNTVFWYRQTMMQGLELLAYFRNRAPLDDSGMPKDRFSAEMPDATLATLKIQPSEPRDSAVYFCASGPRQGADGYTFGSGTRLTVV.

The table lists this clone with a few counts. The V call is TRBV7-7, the J call TRBJ2-1; D is perhaps TRBD1 (6 bases). The germline gives CDR1 SSHAT, CDR2 FNYEAQ (reference sequence). This CDR3 contains 15 residues. V lost 5 bases and J lost 0, with 11 bases in between. The CDR3 DNA follows: TGTGCCAGCAGCAGTACAGGGAGCTCCTACAATGAGCAGTTCTTC. Translation: CASSSTGSSYNEQFF.

The chain joins TRBV25-1 to TRBJ2-5, with D perhaps matching TRBD1 (6 bases). Germline V lookup: CDR1 MGHDK, CDR2 SYGVNS. The CDR3 extends over 15 amino acids. Trimming left V 4 bases short and J 3 bases short, with 15 bases between. The CDR3 bases are TGTGCCAGCAGTGTTCGCGGTACAGGGAAAGAGACCCAGTACTTC. The encoded protein is CASSVRGTGKETQYF.